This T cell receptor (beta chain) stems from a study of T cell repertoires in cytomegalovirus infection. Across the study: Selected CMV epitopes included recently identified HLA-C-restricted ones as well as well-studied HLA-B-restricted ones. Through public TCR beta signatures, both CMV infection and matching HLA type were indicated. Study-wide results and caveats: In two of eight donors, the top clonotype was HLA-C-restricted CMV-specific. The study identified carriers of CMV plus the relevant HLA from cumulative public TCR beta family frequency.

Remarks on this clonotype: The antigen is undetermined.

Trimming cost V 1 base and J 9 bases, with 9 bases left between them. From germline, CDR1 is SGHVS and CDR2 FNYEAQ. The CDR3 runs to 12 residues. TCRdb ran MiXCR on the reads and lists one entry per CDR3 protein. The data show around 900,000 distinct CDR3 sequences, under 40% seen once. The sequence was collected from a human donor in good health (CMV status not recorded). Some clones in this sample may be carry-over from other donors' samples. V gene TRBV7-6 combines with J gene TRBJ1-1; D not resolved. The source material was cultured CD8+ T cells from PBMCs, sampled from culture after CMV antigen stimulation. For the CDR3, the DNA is TGTGCCAGCAGCTTAGGGTCAGCCAAAGCTTTCTTT. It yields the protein CASSLGSAKAFF.